This TCR beta chain was documented in a study of low-dose radiotherapy and immunotherapy resistance in tumors. Turning to the study itself: Every two weeks patients got nivolumab 240 mg flat dose, plus ipilimumab 1 mg/kg every six weeks, intravenously. Cyclophosphamide went in intravenously at 200 mg/m2 every two weeks, one day before radiation and immunotherapy.

The V end lost 5 bases, the J end lost 0 bases, and 11 bases lay between the germline ends. CDR3 length: 14 amino acids. Looked up from germline, CDR1 is SEHNR and CDR2 is FQNEAQ (reference sequence). This clonotype was picked up many times. Priming of first-strand cDNA relied on TRAV- and TRBV-specific primers (covering alpha and beta chains). TCR amplification involved about 21 PCR cycles with a constant-region primer and V-primer adapter. The isolated mRNA underwent amplification through in vitro transcription. TCRdb recomputed calls from the reads with MiXCR, one row per CDR3 protein. The sample consists of tens of thousands of distinct CDR3 sequences, around 29% of them appearing once. The time point here: before trial treatment. The donors' regimen was nivolumab, ipilimumab, aspirin, low-dose cyclophosphamide and low-dose radiotherapy.

The sample here was PBMCs, taken before treatment. The chain recombines TRBV7-9 with TRBJ2-7; D gene uncertain. The sequence came from a female donor with ovarian cancer. CDR3 amino acids: CASSQQFPSYEQYF. The CDR3 region has the DNA TGTGCCAGCAGCCAACAATTCCCCTCCTACGAGCAGTACTTC.